The clone carrying this T cell receptor beta chain was found a few times. Its antigen is as yet unknown. These data belong to a study of post-analysis software for immune sequencing data. Study findings and constraints: There were roughly five TRBV segments more frequent in patients than controls, and TRBV5-6, TRBV5-1 and TRBV20-1 were among them. Among multiple sclerosis patients, normalized Chao1 diversity was significantly below that of controls.

Unique molecular identifiers were carried by the TCR beta cDNA libraries. T cells numbering roughly 1 to 11 million yielded cDNA molecules that totaled about 500,000. TCRdb re-analysed the PCR reads in MiXCR, keeping a single row per CDR3 protein. Of 600,000 to 700,000 distinct CDR3 sequences listed, roughly three fifths are singletons. V was trimmed by 0 bases and J by 0 bases, leaving 7 bases between them. The CDR3 is 14 residues long. From germline, CDR1 is DFQATT and CDR2 SNEGSKA (reference sequence). This TCR derives from a girl aged 2-9 years with multiple sclerosis. The chain recombines TRBV20-1 with TRBJ2-3; D call uncertain. Sequencing was performed on blood. The CDR3 reads CSARDLTSTDTQYF. The CDR3 DNA sequence: TGCAGTGCTAGAGATCTGACTAGCACAGATACGCAGTATTTT.